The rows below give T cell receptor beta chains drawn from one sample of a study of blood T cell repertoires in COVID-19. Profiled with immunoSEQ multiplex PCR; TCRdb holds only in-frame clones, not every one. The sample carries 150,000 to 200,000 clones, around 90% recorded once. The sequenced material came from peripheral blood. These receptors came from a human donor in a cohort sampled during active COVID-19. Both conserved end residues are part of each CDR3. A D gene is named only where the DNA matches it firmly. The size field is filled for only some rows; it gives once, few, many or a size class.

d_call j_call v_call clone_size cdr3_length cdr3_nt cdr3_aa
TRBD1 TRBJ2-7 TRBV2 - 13 TGTGCCAGCGTTAGGGGGCGCGTCTACGAGCAGTACTTC CASVRGRVYEQYF
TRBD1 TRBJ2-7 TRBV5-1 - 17 TGCGCCAGCAGCGCCCGGGGACAGGGATCCTCAAGATACGAGCAGTACTTC CASSARGQGSSRYEQYF
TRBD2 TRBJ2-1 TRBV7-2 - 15 TGTGCCAGCAGATCAAGCGGGAGCGGCTACAATGAGCAGTTCTTC CASRSSGSGYNEQFF
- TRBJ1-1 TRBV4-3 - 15 TGCGCCAGCAGCCAAGGAAGGCAGGGGACCACTGAAGCTTTCTTT CASSQGRQGTTEAFF
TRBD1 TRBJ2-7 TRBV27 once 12 TGTGCCAGCAGGACAGGGGTTTACGAGCAGTACTTC CASRTGVYEQYF
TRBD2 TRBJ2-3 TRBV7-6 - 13 TGTGCCAGCAGCAGAGCGGGGCAAGATACGCAGTATTTT CASSRAGQDTQYF
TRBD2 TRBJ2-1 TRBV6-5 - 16 TGTGCCAGCAGTTTCCTAAGCGGGGGGGATTACAATGAGCAGTTCTTC CASSFLSGGDYNEQFF
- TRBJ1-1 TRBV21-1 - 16 TGTGCCAGCAGCAAAGCGAGCCAGAGCGATCACACTGAAGCTTTCTTT CASSKASQSDHTEAFF
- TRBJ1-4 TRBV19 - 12 TGTGCCAGTAGTGCCAGATCTGAAAAACTGTTTTTT CASSARSEKLFF
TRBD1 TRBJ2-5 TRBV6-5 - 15 TGTGCCAGCAGCCTCGACAGGGGGCGACAAGAGACCCAGTACTTC CASSLDRGRQETQYF
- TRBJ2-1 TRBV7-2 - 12 TGTGCCAGCAGGCCAGGGTACCATGAGCAGTTCTTC CASRPGYHEQFF
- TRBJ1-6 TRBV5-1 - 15 TGCGCCAGCACCTCAGCAGGGAGGGAAGATTCACCCCTCCACTTT CASTSAGREDSPLHF
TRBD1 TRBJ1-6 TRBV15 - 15 TGTGCCACCAGCGCTAGACAGGGCTCTAATTCACCCCTCCACTTT CATSARQGSNSPLHF
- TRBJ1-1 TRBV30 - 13 TGTGCCTGGAGGATACAGGGGAACACTGAAGCTTTCTTT CAWRIQGNTEAFF
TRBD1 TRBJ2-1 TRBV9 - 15 TGTGCCAGCACCGCCGGGACAGAAGCCTCGGGTGAGCAGTTCTTC CASTAGTEASGEQFF
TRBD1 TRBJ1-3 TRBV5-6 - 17 TGTGCCAGCAGCTCCGACAGGGACCTCGTCTTTGGAAACACCATATATTTT CASSSDRDLVFGNTIYF
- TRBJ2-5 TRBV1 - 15 TGCACCAGCAGCCCTTTCGGGGGGGTCCAAGAGACCCAGTACTTC CTSSPFGGVQETQYF
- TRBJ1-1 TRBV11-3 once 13 TGTGCCAGCAGCTTATGGTCGGGGGCTGAAGCTTTCTTT CASSLWSGAEAFF
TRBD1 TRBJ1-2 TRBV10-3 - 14 TGTGCCATCAGCTTCGGGACAGGGGGGGGAGGCTACACCTTC CAISFGTGGGGYTF
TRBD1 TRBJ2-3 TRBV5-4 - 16 TGTGCCAGCAGCTTGGCCGGGACAGGGAAGGCAGATACGCAGTATTTT CASSLAGTGKADTQYF
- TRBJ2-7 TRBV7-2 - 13 TGTGCCAGCAGCTTAGGGGGCAACTACGAGCAGTACTTC CASSLGGNYEQYF
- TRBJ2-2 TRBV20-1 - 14 TGCAGTGCTAGTTCGCCTCGGGGCACCGGGGAGCTGTTTTTT CSASSPRGTGELFF
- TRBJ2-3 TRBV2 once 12 TGTGCCAGCATTGCCGCAGGAGATACGCAGTATTTT CASIAAGDTQYF
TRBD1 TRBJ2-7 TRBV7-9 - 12 TGTGCCAGCAGAGGGGACAGGTACGAGCAGTACTTC CASRGDRYEQYF
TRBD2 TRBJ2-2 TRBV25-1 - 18 TGTGCCAGCAGTGAACCCCTCGGGACTAGCGGGAGAAGTAAGGAGCTGTTTTTT CASSEPLGTSGRSKELFF
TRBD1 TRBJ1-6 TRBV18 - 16 TGTGCCAGCTCCCCGGGACAGCCTATCTATAATTCACCCCTCCACTTT CASSPGQPIYNSPLHF
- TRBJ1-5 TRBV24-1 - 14 TGTGCCACCAGTTCGGGTCGGGACAATCAGCCCCAGCATTTT CATSSGRDNQPQHF